This TCR beta chain was observed in a study of T cell responses to AZD1222 COVID-19 vaccine. General study results and limits: Spike regions recognized by vaccine-associated CD4 TCRs spanned the protein, led by 160-218 and 743-854.

This clone was recorded once. Its specificity is unknown. Data came from immunoSEQ multiplex PCR; TCRdb stores just in-frame clones and leaves some out. The sample lists fewer than 250,000 clones, almost 95% occurring once. The sequenced sample was peripheral blood, obtained on day 0 of AZD1222 vaccination. This sequence was found in an adult in good health.

CDR3 bases: TGTGCCAGTAGTATAAGCAGGGGGGGAAAAGAGACCCAGTACTTC. It yields the protein CASSISRGGKETQYF. The rearrangement links TRBV19 to TRBJ2-5; possibly TRBD1 or TRBD2 for D (7 bases each). The germline V and J ends were trimmed by 2 bases and 3 bases, with 13 bases remaining between them. The CDR3 extends over 15 amino acids. From germline, CDR1 is LNHDA and CDR2 SQIVND (reference sequence).